This TCR beta chain comes out of a study of vaccination and CD4 T cells after COVID-19. Background on the study: The authors used overlapping spike peptides from SARS-CoV-2, HCoV-NL63, HCoV-OC43 and HCoV-229E to stimulate cells. Findings and limits, study-wide: SARS-CoV-2-reactive clonotypes showed a nonsignificant median rise from approximately 21 to 40. Spike mono-reactive clones accounted for 304 of the 307 vaccine-specific clones found in convalescent patients.

Treatment given: roughly 10-day PBMC culture with coronavirus spike peptide pools or control peptides (ViraFEST assay). With the Oncomine TCR Beta short-read assay, DNA from cultured CD4+ T cells was sequenced. From the PCR reads, TCRdb called clonotypes with MiXCR, one entry per CDR3 protein. The table includes roughly 18,000 distinct CDR3 sequences, about 41% detected once. The sample holds a few counts of this clonotype. The antigen is undetermined. CDR3 length equals 13 residues. The germline CDR1 and CDR2 sequences are MNHEY and SVGEGT. Trimming cost V 6 bases and J 4 bases; bases outside gene matches: 5.

The TCR originated in a human donor who had recovered from COVID-19. The chain recombines TRBV6-2 or TRBV6-3 with TRBJ1-2; the match to TRBD1 covers 7 bases. Sample: CD4+ T cells from blood, cultured in vitro, taken after SARS-CoV-2 vaccination. As DNA, the CDR3 is TGTGCCAGCAGCCCCCGGGACAGCTATGGCTACACCTTC. Translated, it gives CASSPRDSYGYTF.